This T cell receptor beta chain originates from a study of CD8 T cells in ankylosing spondylitis. This clonotype was seen ten or more times. The antigen remains undetermined. Germline V lookup: CDR1 LGHNA, CDR2 YSLEER. Trimming pared 0 bases from V and 1 base from J, leaving 5 bases between. The CDR3 loop spans 14 amino acids. Study-wide results and limits: Matched synovial fluid from ankylosing spondylitis patients was reported to be enriched for disease-linked clones.

Construction of TCR beta libraries was performed using quantitative 5'-RACE with molecular barcodes. Via MiXCR, TCRdb re-called the 5' RACE reads, giving one row per CDR3 protein. The sample has roughly 100,000 distinct CDR3 sequences; roughly 8.3% are singletons. The chain has TRBV4-3 and TRBJ2-3; D is ambiguous. This receptor was taken from a male donor with ankylosing spondylitis or in good health (not recorded which). Source material: blood, either unsorted or a sorted T cell fraction (not recorded which). This CDR3 reads CASSQDFGTDTQYF. In nucleotides, the CDR3 is TGCGCCAGCAGCCAAGATTTTGGCACAGATACGCAGTATTTT.